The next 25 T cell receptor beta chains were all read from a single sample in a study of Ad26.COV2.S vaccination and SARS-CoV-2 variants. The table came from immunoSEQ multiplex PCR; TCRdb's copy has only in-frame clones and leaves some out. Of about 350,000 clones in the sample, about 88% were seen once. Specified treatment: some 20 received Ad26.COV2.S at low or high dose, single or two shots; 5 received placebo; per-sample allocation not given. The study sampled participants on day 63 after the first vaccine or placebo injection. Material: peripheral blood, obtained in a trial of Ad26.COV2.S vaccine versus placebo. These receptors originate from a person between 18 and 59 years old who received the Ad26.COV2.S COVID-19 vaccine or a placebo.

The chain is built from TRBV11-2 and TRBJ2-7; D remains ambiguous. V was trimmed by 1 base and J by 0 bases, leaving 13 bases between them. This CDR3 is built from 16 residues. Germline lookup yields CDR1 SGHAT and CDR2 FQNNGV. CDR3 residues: CASSLVDGRSSYEQYF. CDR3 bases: TGTGCCAGCAGCTTAGTGGACGGGCGGAGCTCCTACGAGCAGTACTTC. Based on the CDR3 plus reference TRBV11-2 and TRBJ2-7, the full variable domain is EAGVAQSPRYKIIEKRQSVAFWCNPISGHATLYWYQQILGQGPKLLIQFQNNGVVDDSQLPKDRFSAERLKGVDSTLKIQPAKLEDSAVYLCASSLVDGRSSYEQYFGPGTRLTVT.

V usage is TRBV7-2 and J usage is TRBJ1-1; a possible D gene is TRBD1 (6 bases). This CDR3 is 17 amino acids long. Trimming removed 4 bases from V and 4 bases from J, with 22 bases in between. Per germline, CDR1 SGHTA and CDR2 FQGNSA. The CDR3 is CASSWMGRLGAVTEAFF. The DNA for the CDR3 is TGTGCCAGCAGCTGGATGGGACGGTTGGGGGCTGTCACTGAAGCTTTCTTT.

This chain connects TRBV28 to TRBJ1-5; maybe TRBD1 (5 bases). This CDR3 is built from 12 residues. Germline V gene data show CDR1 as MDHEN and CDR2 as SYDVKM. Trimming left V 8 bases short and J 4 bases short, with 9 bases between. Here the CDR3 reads CASRDLNQPQHF. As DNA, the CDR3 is TGTGCCAGCCGGGACCTTAATCAGCCCCAGCATTTT.

CDR3 sequence reads: CASSRGTGGYGYTF. As DNA, the CDR3 is TGTGCCAGCAGCCGCGGGACAGGGGGCTATGGCTACACCTTC. J is TRBJ1-2 and V is TRBV6-5, with 11 bases lining up with TRBD1. CDR1 MNHEY and CDR2 SVGAGI come from the germline V gene. V lost 6 bases and J lost 4; bases outside the gene matches: 4. The CDR3 runs to 14 residues.

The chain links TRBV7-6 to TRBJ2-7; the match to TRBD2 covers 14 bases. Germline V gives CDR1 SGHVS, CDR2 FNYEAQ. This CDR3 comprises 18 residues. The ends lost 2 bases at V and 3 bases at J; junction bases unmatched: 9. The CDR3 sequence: CASSLPGGLAGEGYEQYF. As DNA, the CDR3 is TGTGCCAGCAGCTTACCTGGGGGACTAGCGGGAGAAGGCTACGAGCAGTACTTC.

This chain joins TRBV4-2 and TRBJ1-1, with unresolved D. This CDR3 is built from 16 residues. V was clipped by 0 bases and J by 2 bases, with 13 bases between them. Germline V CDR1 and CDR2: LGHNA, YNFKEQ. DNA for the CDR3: TGTGCCAGCAGCCAAGAGGCTGGGATTCTAAACACTGAAGCTTTCTTT. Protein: CASSQEAGILNTEAFF.

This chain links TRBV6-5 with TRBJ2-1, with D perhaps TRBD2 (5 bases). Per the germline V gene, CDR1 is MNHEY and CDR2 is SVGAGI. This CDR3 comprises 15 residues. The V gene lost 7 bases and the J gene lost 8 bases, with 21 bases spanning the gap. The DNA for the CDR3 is TGTGCCAGCAAACACGGTGGGGTATTGCGGGATGAGCAGTTCTTC. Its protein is CASKHGGVLRDEQFF.

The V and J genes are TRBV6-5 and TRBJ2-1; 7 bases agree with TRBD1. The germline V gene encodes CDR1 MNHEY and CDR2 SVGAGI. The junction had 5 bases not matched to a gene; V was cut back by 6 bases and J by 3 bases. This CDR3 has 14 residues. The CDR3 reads CASRKDRYYNEQFF. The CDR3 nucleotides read TGTGCCAGCAGAAAGGACAGGTACTACAATGAGCAGTTCTTC.

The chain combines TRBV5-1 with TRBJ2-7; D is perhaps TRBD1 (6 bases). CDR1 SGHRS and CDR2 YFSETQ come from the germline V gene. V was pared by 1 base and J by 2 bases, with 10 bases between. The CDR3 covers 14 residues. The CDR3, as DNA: TGCGCCAGCAGCTTGTTTCAGGGGACCTACGAGCAGTACTTC. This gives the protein CASSLFQGTYEQYF.

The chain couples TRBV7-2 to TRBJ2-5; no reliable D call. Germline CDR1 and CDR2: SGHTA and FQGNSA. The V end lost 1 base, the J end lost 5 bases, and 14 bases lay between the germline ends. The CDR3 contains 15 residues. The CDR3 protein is CASSLGFGPQETQYF. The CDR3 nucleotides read TGTGCCAGCAGCTTAGGATTTGGGCCGCAGGAGACCCAGTACTTC.

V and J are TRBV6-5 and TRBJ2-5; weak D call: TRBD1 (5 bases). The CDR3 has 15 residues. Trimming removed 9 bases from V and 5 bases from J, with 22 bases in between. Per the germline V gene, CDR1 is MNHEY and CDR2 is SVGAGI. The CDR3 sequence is CASRGAGARVETQYF. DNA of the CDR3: TGTGCCAGTCGTGGGGCAGGTGCTCGGGTGGAGACCCAGTACTTC.

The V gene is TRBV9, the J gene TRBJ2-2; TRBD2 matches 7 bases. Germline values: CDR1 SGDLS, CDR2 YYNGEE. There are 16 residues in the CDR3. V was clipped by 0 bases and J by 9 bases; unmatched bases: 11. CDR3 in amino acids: CASSVEPSGKTRELFF. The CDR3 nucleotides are TGTGCCAGCAGCGTAGAACCCAGCGGGAAAACCCGGGAGCTGTTTTTT.

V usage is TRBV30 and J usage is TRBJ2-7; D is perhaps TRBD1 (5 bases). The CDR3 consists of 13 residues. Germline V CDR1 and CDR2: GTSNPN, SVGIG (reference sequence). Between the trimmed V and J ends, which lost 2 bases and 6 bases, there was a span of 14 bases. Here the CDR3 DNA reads TGTGCCTGGAGTTCCCTCGGTAGGGGCGAGCAGTACTTC. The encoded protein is CAWSSLGRGEQYF. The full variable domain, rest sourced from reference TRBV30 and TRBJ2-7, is SQTIHQWPATLVQPVGSPLSLECTVEGTSNPNLYWYRQAAGRGLQLLFYSVGIGQISSEVPQNLSASRPQDRQFILSSKKLLLSDSGFYLCAWSSLGRGEQYFGPGTRLTVT.

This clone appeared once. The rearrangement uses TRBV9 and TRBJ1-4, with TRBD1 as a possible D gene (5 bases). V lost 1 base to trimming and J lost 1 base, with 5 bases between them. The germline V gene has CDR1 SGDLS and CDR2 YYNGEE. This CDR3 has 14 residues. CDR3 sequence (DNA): TGTGCCAGCAGCGTAAGGGGAACTAATGAAAAACTGTTTTTT. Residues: CASSVRGTNEKLFF.

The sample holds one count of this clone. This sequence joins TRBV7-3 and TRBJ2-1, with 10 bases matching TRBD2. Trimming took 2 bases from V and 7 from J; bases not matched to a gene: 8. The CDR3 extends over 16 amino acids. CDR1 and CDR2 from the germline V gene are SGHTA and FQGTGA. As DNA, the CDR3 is TGTGCCAGCAGCTTACTCCCGGGACTAGCGAGGAATGAGCAGTTCTTC. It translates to CASSLLPGLARNEQFF.

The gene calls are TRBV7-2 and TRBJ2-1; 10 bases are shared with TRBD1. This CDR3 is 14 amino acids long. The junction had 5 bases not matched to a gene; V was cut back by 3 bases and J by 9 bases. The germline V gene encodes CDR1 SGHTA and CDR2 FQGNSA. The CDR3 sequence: CASSLVGQGSEQFF. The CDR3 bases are TGTGCCAGCAGCTTGGTGGGACAGGGGAGTGAGCAGTTCTTC.

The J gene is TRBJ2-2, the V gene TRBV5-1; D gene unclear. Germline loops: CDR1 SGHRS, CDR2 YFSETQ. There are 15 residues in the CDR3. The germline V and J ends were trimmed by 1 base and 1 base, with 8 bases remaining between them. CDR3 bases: TGCGCCAGCAGCTTGTTTCTAAGGAACACCGGGGAGCTGTTTTTT. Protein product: CASSLFLRNTGELFF.

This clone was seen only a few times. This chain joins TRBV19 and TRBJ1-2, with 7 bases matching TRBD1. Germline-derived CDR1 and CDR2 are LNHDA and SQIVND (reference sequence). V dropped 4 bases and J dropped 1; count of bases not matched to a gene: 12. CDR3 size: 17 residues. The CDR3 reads CASSKEVTGTDNYGYTF. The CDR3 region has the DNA TGTGCCAGTAGTAAGGAAGTTACCGGGACAGATAACTATGGCTACACCTTC. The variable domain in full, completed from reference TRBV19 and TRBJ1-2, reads DGGITQSPKYLFRKEGQNVTLSCEQNLNHDAMYWYRQDPGQGLRLIYYSQIVNDFQKGDIAEGYSVSREKKESFPLTVTSAQKNPTAFYLCASSKEVTGTDNYGYTFGSGTRLTVV.

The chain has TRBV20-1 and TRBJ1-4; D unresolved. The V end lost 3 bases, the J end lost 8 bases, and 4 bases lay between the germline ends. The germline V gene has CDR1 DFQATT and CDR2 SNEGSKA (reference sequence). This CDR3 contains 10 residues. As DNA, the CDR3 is TGCAGTGCTAGGCAGGAAAAACTGTTTTTT. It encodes CSARQEKLFF.

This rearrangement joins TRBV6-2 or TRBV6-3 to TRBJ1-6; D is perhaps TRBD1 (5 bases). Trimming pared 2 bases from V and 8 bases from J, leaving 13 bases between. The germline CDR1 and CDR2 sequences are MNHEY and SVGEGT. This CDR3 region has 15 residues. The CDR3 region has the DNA TGTGCCAGCAGTTACGTCCAGGGAGAAGATTCACCCCTCCACTTT. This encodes CASSYVQGEDSPLHF.

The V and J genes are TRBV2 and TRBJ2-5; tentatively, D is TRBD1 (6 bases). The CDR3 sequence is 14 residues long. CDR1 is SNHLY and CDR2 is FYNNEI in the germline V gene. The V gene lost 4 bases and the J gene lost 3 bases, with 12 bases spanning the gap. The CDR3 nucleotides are TGTGCCAGCAGTGCCTGGACAGTCAAAGAGACCCAGTACTTC. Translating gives CASSAWTVKETQYF.

CDR3 DNA sequence: TGTGCCAGCAGCCGCACCCGATCTGCGCTAGCCAAAAACATTCAGTACTTC. This codes for CASSRTRSALAKNIQYF. The chain uses TRBV6-2 or TRBV6-3 and TRBJ2-4; no firm D call. V dropped 6 bases and J dropped 0 bases, with 18 bases sitting between them. From germline, CDR1 is MNHEY and CDR2 SVGEGT. The CDR3 has 17 residues.

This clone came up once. The DNA of the CDR3 is TGTGCCAGCAGCGTAGAAGTGGGGGAGCTGTTTTTT. It specifies CASSVEVGELFF. V and J are TRBV9 and TRBJ2-2; D ambiguous. Trimming stripped 0 bases from V and 8 bases from J, with 5 bases between. Germline V gene sequence: CDR1 SGDLS, CDR2 YYNGEE. This CDR3 is built from 12 residues.

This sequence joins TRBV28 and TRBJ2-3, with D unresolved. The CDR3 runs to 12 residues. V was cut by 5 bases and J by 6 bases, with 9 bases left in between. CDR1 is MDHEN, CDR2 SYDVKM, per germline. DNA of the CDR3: TGTGCCAGCAGTCGCCCAAAGGATACGCAGTATTTT. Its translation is CASSRPKDTQYF. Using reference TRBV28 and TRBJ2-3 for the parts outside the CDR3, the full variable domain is DVKVTQSSRYLVKRTGEKVFLECVQDMDHENMFWYRQDPGLGLRLIYFSYDVKMKEKGDIPEGYSVSREKKERFSLILESASTNQTSMYLCASSRPKDTQYFGPGTRLTVL.

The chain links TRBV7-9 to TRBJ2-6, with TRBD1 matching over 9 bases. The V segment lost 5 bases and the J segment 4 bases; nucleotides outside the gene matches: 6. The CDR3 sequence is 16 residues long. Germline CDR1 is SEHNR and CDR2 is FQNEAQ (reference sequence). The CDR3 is CASSLRTGAGANVLTF. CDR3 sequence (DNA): TGTGCCAGCAGCCTAAGGACAGGGGCCGGGGCCAACGTCCTGACTTTC.